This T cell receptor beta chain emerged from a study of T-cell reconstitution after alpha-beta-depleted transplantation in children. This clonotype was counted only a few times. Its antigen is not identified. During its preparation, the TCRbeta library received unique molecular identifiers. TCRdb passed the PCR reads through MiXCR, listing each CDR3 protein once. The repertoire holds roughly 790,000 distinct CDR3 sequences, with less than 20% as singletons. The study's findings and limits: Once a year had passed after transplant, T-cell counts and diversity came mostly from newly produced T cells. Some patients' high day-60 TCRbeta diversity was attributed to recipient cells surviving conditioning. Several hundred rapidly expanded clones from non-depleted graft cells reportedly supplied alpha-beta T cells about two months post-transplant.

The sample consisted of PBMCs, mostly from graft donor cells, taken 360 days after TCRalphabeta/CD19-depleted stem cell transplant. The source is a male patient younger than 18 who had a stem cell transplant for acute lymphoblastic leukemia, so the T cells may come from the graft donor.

The CDR3 loop reads CASSRLSEKLFF. CDR3 in DNA: TGTGCCAGCAGCCGATTGTCTGAAAAACTGTTTTTT. The chain recombines TRBV5-6 with TRBJ1-4; D is uncertain. CDR1 SGHDT and CDR2 YYEEEE come from the germline V gene. The V end was cut by 4 bases, the J end by 7 bases, with 8 bases between. This CDR3 is built from 12 residues. Full variable domain (remainder filled in from reference TRBV5-6 and TRBJ1-4): DAGVTQSPTHLIKTRGQQVTLRCSPKSGHDTVSWYQQALGQGPQFIFQYYEEEERQRGNFPDRFSGHQFPNYSSELNVNALLLGDSALYLCASSRLSEKLFFGSGTQLSVL.